Shown below are 3 T cell receptor beta chains from a single sample sequenced in a study of spatial heterogeneity in lung cancer (dated by TCRdb to about 2019). The full study reports these points: The number of expanded intratumoral alpha and beta TCRs correlated with the tumor nonsynonymous mutation count.

Sample time point, as interpreted from the label and publication: sample taken at primary tumor resection. Their antigens are not known. The receptor library was made with 5' RACE. Instrument used: NextSeq 500. TCRdb passed the public sequencing reads through fastp at Q25 and MiXCR, retaining productive beta sequences. When rows share a CDR3 protein, they turn into one entry using the most common DNA and genes. Counted in this sample were approximately 18,000 distinct CDR3 sequences; 8.5% to 10% of them appeared once. Together, the top ten hold about a fifth of the sample. Sequencing used lung tumor tissue, obtained at surgery. These receptor sequences come from a female donor with early-stage non-small cell lung cancer.

This clonotype came up many times. In a library made to pick up alpha chains, this beta chain is a stray read with a size that means little. V is TRBV29-1 and J is TRBJ2-3; 12 bases are shared with TRBD2. V dropped 6 bases and J dropped 6; count of bases not matched to a gene: 10. The CDR3 runs to 15 residues. Per the germline V gene, CDR1 is SQVTM and CDR2 is ANQGSEA. CDR3 sequence (DNA): TGCAGCGTGGGCCTAGCGGGGGGGCCCCTTGATACGCAGTATTTT. Protein sequence: CSVGLAGGPLDTQYF.

Only a few counts were recorded for this clonotype. This beta chain is an off-target read within a library intended for alpha chains, so its frequency means little. The chain carries TRBV2 and TRBJ1-6, with unresolved D. The CDR3 spans 17 residues. With 3 bases removed from V and 7 bases from J, the gap between germline ends came to 19 bases. CDR1 SNHLY and CDR2 FYNNEI come from the germline V gene. In nucleotides, the CDR3 is TGTGCCAGCAGTGAGAACCGTCGACGCCGACACAATTCACCCCTCCACTTT. Translating gives CASSENRRRRHNSPLHF.

This clonotype was counted at least ten times. A library made for alpha chains picked up this beta chain off target, so its size means little. V usage is TRBV28 and J usage is TRBJ1-1; no clear D. The germline CDR1 and CDR2 sequences are MDHEN and SYDVKM. Deletions cut 6 bases from V and 2 bases from J, with 7 bases between. The CDR3 loop spans 12 amino acids. CDR3 in DNA: TGTGCCAGCAGCCTCTCTAACACTGAAGCTTTCTTT. It encodes CASSLSNTEAFF.